This is a list of T cell receptor beta chains from one sample in a study of cytomegalovirus exposure and HLA in healthy donors. The repertoire was sequenced with immunoSEQ multiplex PCR; TCRdb's copy has only in-frame clones and lacks some. This sample's table reports roughly 120,000 clones. Sequencing input: PBMCs. The receptors here all came from a man between 18 and 35 years old in good health and CMV-seronegative. The CDR3 runs from the conserved cysteine through the conserved F or W. The order of the fields is CDR3 DNA, CDR3 protein, J gene, V gene, D gene. D genes are given only for firm matches.

TGTGCCAGCTCACCACCGGGAAGGGGAGCTTTCTTT | CASSPPGRGAFF | TRBJ1-1 | TRBV18 | .
TGTGCCATCAGTGAGGGGACAGGGCTCAATCAGCCCCAGCATTTT | CAISEGTGLNQPQHF | TRBJ1-5 | TRBV10-3 | TRBD1
TGCGCCAGCAGCTTGAGGGGGCAAGAAAAACTGTTTTTT | CASSLRGQEKLFF | TRBJ1-4 | TRBV5-1 | TRBD1
TGTGCCAGCAGCCTAAACAGGGGGCCTTACAATGAGCAGTTCTTC | CASSLNRGPYNEQFF | TRBJ2-1 | TRBV7-2 | TRBD1
TGTGCCAGCAGCTCCCACAGGGGAAGTGTCTACACCTTC | CASSSHRGSVYTF | TRBJ1-2 | TRBV7-8 | TRBD1
TGTGCCAGCAGCCAATTGGGAGGGGTAGGACTAACTAGCACAGATACGCAGTATTTT | CASSQLGGVGLTSTDTQYF | TRBJ2-3 | TRBV4-2 | TRBD2
TGTGCCATTAAGACAGGGGACACCGGGGAGCTGTTTTTT | CAIKTGDTGELFF | TRBJ2-2 | TRBV6-1 | TRBD1
TGCGCCAGCAGCCAACCATCAAAAGGGGGCCCCACCGGGGAGCTGTTTTTT | CASSQPSKGGPTGELFF | TRBJ2-2 | TRBV4-1 | TRBD1
TGTGCCAGCAGTGCCCGGCCGGGAGAGACCCAGTACTTC | CASSARPGETQYF | TRBJ2-5 | TRBV6-1 | .
TGCGCCAGCAGCTCGGACACTGCAGATACGCAGTATTTT | CASSSDTADTQYF | TRBJ2-3 | TRBV5-1 | .
TGCAGCGTCTGCTGGGGGGGGAACACTGAAGCTTTCTTT | CSVCWGGNTEAFF | TRBJ1-1 | TRBV29-1 | .
TGTGCCAGCAGCTTAGCGTCGATCGCCCGGTATAGGAGCTCCTACGAGCAGTACTTC | CASSLASIARYRSSYEQYF | TRBJ2-7 | TRBV11-2 | .
TGCGCCAGCAGTGATTTTTTTCTAAGCGGCATAAAACCCGCCTACGAGCAGTACTTC | CASSDFFLSGIKPAYEQYF | TRBJ2-7 | TRBV10-2 | .
TGTGCCAGCTCACCCACCAGGGGGCTCCACACCGGGGAGCTGTTTTTT | CASSPTRGLHTGELFF | TRBJ2-2 | TRBV18 | TRBD1
TGTGCCAGCAGCTCGCCGGGGACTAGCGGAAACACAGATACGCAGTATTTT | CASSSPGTSGNTDTQYF | TRBJ2-3 | TRBV5-4 | TRBD2
TGTGCCAGCAGTCTCATGGGACTTAGCAATCGGCCCCAGCATTTT | CASSLMGLSNRPQHF | TRBJ1-5 | TRBV27 | .
TGTGCCAGCAGCCCCCGACAGGGGATAAACACCGGGGAGCTGTTTTTT | CASSPRQGINTGELFF | TRBJ2-2 | TRBV9 | TRBD1
TGTGCCACCAGCAGACCCAGGGGGCTCCAAGAAAAACTGTTTTTT | CATSRPRGLQEKLFF | TRBJ1-4 | TRBV15 | TRBD1
TGCAGCGTTCTCGTTACAGGGGCCGGGGAGCTGTTTTTT | CSVLVTGAGELFF | TRBJ2-2 | TRBV29-1 | TRBD1
TGTGCCAGCAGCATCGCAGGGTTCACCGGGGAGCTGTTTTTT | CASSIAGFTGELFF | TRBJ2-2 | TRBV11-3 | .
TGTGCCAGCTCACAAAGTCAGGCAACTAATGAAAAACTGTTTTTT | CASSQSQATNEKLFF | TRBJ1-4 | TRBV18 | .
TGTGCCAGCTCAACGTCCGAGGGGCAGGGGGTCGGTCAGCCCCAGCATTTT | CASSTSEGQGVGQPQHF | TRBJ1-5 | TRBV18 | TRBD1
TGTGCCAGCAGCTACCAGACAGGCGACCATAATGTGGCTTTCTTT | CASSYQTGDHNVAFF | TRBJ1-1 | TRBV7-6 | .
TGTGCCAGCAGCGGGAGTGGAGGCGCCAATGAGCAGTTCTTC | CASSGSGGANEQFF | TRBJ2-1 | TRBV9 | .
TGCAGCGTTGCCGTTAATGAGCAGTTCTTC | CSVAVNEQFF | TRBJ2-1 | TRBV29-1 | .
TGTGCCAGCAGCTCACCGGACAGGGGAGAACGTGGCTACACCTTC | CASSSPDRGERGYTF | TRBJ1-2 | TRBV7-2 | TRBD1
TGTGCCAGTATCATTACCGGGACAGGGTCAGTTAGCGAGGCCTACACCTTC | CASIITGTGSVSEAYTF | TRBJ1-2 | TRBV19 | TRBD1
TGTGCCAGCAGCCAAAAGGGGTCTAAAACAGACCACAGGGGAGATACGCAGTATTTT | CASSQKGSKTDHRGDTQYF | TRBJ2-3 | TRBV4-2 | TRBD1
TGTGCCAGCAGTTCAGTTTATGAAAAACTGTTTTTT | CASSSVYEKLFF | TRBJ1-4 | TRBV28 | .
TGTGCCAGCAGAACTCCGGGACAGGGTACAGATACGCAGTATTTT | CASRTPGQGTDTQYF | TRBJ2-3 | TRBV28 | TRBD1
TGTGCCATCAGCTCACAGGGCGAGCAGTACTTC | CAISSQGEQYF | TRBJ2-7 | TRBV10-3 | .
TGTGCCAGCAGCCCAAGAGGTGACCTCAAACGGGGCACTGAAGCTTTCTTT | CASSPRGDLKRGTEAFF | TRBJ1-1 | TRBV9 | .
TGTGCCAGTAGTATAGAGCTGACAGTAGAGACCCAGTACTTC | CASSIELTVETQYF | TRBJ2-5 | TRBV19 | .
TGTGCCAGCAATCAGGGTTTCAAGAGCACTGAAGCTTTCTTT | CASNQGFKSTEAFF | TRBJ1-1 | TRBV7-9 | .
TGCGCCAGCAAAAAGGACATTATGAACACTGAAGCTTTCTTT | CASKKDIMNTEAFF | TRBJ1-1 | TRBV10-1 | .
TGTGCCAGCAGTGCCCAGGGGTATGACTACGAGCAGTACTTC | CASSAQGYDYEQYF | TRBJ2-7 | TRBV2 | .
TGTGCCACCAGCAGATTCCGGGACAGGGGAAGTCAGCCCCAGCATTTT | CATSRFRDRGSQPQHF | TRBJ1-5 | TRBV15 | TRBD1
TGCGCCAGCAGTTCGGACCCGACGGACACGTACAATGAGCAGTTCTTC | CASSSDPTDTYNEQFF | TRBJ2-1 | TRBV5-1 | .
TGCGCCAGCTACCTCCGGGAAAGGGTTACTGAAGCTTTCTTT | CASYLRERVTEAFF | TRBJ1-1 | TRBV5-1 | .
TGTGCCAGCAGCTTCGGTTACGAGCAGTACTTC | CASSFGYEQYF | TRBJ2-7 | TRBV5-6 | .
TGTGCCTGGAGTGTGAACCGAGGCTACGAGCAGTACTTC | CAWSVNRGYEQYF | TRBJ2-7 | TRBV30 | .
TGTGCCTGTGGACAGGGCCCTGAAAAACTGTTTTTT | CACGQGPEKLFF | TRBJ1-4 | TRBV30 | TRBD1
TGTGCCTGGCATAGGGGGCTGAACACCGGGGAGCTGTTTTTT | CAWHRGLNTGELFF | TRBJ2-2 | TRBV30 | TRBD1
TGTGCCACCCGGGACAGGGGTGAAAAACTGTTTTTT | CATRDRGEKLFF | TRBJ1-4 | TRBV2 | TRBD1
TGTGCCAGCAGCTTGTTTCCGGGCGAGCAGTACTTC | CASSLFPGEQYF | TRBJ2-7 | TRBV5-4 | .
TGTGCCAGCAGTGCTGAGAGACTAGCGGGGGGGCCCGTTGAGACCCAGTACTTC | CASSAERLAGGPVETQYF | TRBJ2-5 | TRBV27 | TRBD2
TGCGCCAGCAGCTTGTCCCCCGGAGATACGCAGTATTTT | CASSLSPGDTQYF | TRBJ2-3 | TRBV5-1 | .
TGTGCCAGCAGCGTATCGGGGACTAGCACAGATACGCAGTATTTT | CASSVSGTSTDTQYF | TRBJ2-3 | TRBV9 | .
TGTGCCAGCATTATACAGGGGACGTCCTACAATGAGCAGTTCTTC | CASIIQGTSYNEQFF | TRBJ2-1 | TRBV2 | TRBD1
TGTGCCAGCAGTAGAAAGGGACAGGGGGTAGCCCAGCATTTT | CASSRKGQGVAQHF | TRBJ1-5 | TRBV6-5 | TRBD1
TGTGCCAGCAGCCCCCAACAGGGTCGGGGAGAGACCCAGTACTTC | CASSPQQGRGETQYF | TRBJ2-5 | TRBV7-2 | .
TGTGCCAGCTCACCAACAGGGGTCTACGAGCAGTACTTC | CASSPTGVYEQYF | TRBJ2-7 | TRBV18 | TRBD1
TGCGCCAGCAGCCCGACAGGGGGCATCGGAGATACGCAGTATTTT | CASSPTGGIGDTQYF | TRBJ2-3 | TRBV5-1 | TRBD1
TGTGCCAGCAGTGAACCTAGCGGGGGAGTGGAGACCCAGTACTTC | CASSEPSGGVETQYF | TRBJ2-5 | TRBV6-1 | TRBD2
TGCGCCAGCAGCCAAGAAAGAACAAGGAACACTGAAGCTTTCTTT | CASSQERTRNTEAFF | TRBJ1-1 | TRBV4-1 | .
TGTGCCAGCAGCTCACAGGGGGATGGCTACACCTTC | CASSSQGDGYTF | TRBJ1-2 | TRBV7-9 | TRBD1
TGTGCCAGCAGCGAAGGCAGGCGACCGCGAGAAATCCGAGTGAGTGAAAAACTGTTTTTT | CASSEGRRPREIRVSEKLFF | TRBJ1-4 | TRBV7-8 | .